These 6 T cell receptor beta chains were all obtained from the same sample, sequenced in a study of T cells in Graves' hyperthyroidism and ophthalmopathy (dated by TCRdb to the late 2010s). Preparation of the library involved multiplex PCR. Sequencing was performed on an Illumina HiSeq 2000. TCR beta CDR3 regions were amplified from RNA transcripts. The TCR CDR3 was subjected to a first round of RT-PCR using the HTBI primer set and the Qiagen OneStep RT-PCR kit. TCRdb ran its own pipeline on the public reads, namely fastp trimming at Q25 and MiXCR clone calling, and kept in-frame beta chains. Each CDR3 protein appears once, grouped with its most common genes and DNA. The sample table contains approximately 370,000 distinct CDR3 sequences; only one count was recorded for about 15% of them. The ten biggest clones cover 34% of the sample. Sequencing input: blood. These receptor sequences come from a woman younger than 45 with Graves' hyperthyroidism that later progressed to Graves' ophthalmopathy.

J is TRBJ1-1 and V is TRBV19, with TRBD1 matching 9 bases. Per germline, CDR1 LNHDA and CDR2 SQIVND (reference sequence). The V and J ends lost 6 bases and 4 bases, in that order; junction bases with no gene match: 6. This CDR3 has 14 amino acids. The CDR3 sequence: CASRKQGASTEAFF. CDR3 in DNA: TGTGCCAGTAGAAAACAGGGGGCTAGCACTGAAGCTTTCTTT.

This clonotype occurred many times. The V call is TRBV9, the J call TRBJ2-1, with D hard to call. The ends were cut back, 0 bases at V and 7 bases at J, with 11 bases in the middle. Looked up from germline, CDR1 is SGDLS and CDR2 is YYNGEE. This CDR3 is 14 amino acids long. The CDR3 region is CASSVVSGGNEQFF. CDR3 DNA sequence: TGTGCCAGCAGCGTAGTAAGTGGTGGGAATGAGCAGTTCTTC.

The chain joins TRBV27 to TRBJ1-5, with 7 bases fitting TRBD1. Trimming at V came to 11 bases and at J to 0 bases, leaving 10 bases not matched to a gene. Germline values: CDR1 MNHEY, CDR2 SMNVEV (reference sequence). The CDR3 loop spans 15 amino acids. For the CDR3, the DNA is TGTGCCGGCCGGGACAGACTTGATAGCAATCAGCCCCAGCATTTT. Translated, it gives CAGRDRLDSNQPQHF.

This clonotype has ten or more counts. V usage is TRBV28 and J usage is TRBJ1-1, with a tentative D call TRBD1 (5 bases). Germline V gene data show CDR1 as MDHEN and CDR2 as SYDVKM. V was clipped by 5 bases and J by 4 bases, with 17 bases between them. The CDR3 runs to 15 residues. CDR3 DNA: TGTGCCAGCAGTCCGTTGGGGGAAGGGTTCACTGAAGCTTTCTTT. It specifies CASSPLGEGFTEAFF.

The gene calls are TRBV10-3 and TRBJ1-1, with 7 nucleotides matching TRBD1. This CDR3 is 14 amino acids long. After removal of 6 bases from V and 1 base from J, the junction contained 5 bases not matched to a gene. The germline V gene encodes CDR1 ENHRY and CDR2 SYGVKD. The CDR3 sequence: CAIRRTGANTEAFF. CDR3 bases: TGTGCCATCAGGAGGACAGGAGCGAACACTGAAGCTTTCTTT.

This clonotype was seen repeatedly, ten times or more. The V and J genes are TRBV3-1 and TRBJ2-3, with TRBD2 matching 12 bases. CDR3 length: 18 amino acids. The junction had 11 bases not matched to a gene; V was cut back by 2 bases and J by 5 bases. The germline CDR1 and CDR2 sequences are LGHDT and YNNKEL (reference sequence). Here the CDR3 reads CASSQHGLAGIKQDTQYF. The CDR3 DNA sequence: TGTGCCAGCAGCCAACACGGACTAGCGGGGATAAAACAAGATACGCAGTATTTT.